This passage covers 10 T cell receptor beta chains from one sample sequenced in a study of control samples from healthy donors and cancer patients. Profiled with immunoSEQ multiplex PCR; TCRdb holds only in-frame clones, not every one. The sample consists of roughly 90,000 clones, roughly nine tenths of them appearing once. Specimen: PBMCs. The receptors originated from a woman aged 50 to 60 with colorectal cancer.

The CDR3 coding sequence is TGTGCCATCAGTGAGGGGACAGGGGGGAATCAGCCCCAGCATTTT. Its translation: CAISEGTGGNQPQHF. The chain is built from TRBV10-3 and TRBJ1-5, with 11 bases matching TRBD1. CDR1 is ENHRY and CDR2 is SYGVKD in the germline V gene. The CDR3 spans 15 residues. Germline trimming cut 2 bases from V and 4 bases from J; bases unmatched to any gene: 1.

In this sample, this clone turned up once. This chain connects TRBV4-3 to TRBJ2-1; TRBD2 is a possible D gene (6 bases). The V gene lost 4 bases and the J gene lost 0 bases, with 16 bases spanning the gap. From germline, CDR1 is LGHNA and CDR2 YSLEER. The CDR3 is 17 residues long. CDR3 loop: CASSPVWRGYSYNEQFF. The CDR3 nucleotides are TGCGCCAGCAGCCCGGTCTGGAGGGGTTACTCCTACAATGAGCAGTTCTTC.

The chain employs TRBV5-1 and TRBJ2-1; TRBD2 matches 11 bases. There are 15 residues in the CDR3. Trimming at V came to 3 bases and at J to 8 bases, leaving 7 bases not matched to a gene. The germline gives CDR1 SGHRS, CDR2 YFSETQ. The CDR3 reads CASSSLAGGQDEQFF. CDR3 DNA: TGCGCCAGCAGCTCCTTAGCGGGGGGGCAGGATGAGCAGTTCTTC.

This CDR3 reads CASTPPSTGGTEAFF. CDR3 DNA: TGTGCCAGCACCCCCCCGTCGACAGGGGGGACTGAAGCTTTCTTT. The chain couples TRBV6-2 or TRBV6-3 to TRBJ1-1; TRBD1 aligns across 9 bases. CDR1 is MNHEY, CDR2 SVGEGT, per germline. With 7 bases clipped from V and 5 bases from J, the junction kept 11 bases outside the gene matches. CDR3 length: 15 residues.

This clone was counted a single time. The chain recombines TRBV10-2 with TRBJ2-7, with D uncertain. CDR1 and CDR2 (germline): WSHSY, SAAADI. CDR3 length: 11 amino acids. The germline V and J ends were trimmed by 10 bases and 4 bases, with 11 bases remaining between them. The CDR3 DNA follows: TGCGCCACCTCAATCGGTTACGAGCAGTACGTC. Protein sequence: CATSIGYEQYV.

The rearrangement links TRBV11-1 to TRBJ2-5; D is uncertain. Deletions cut 5 bases from V and 4 bases from J, with 11 bases between. The germline CDR1 and CDR2 sequences are SGHAT and FQDESV (reference sequence). The CDR3 spans 13 residues. The DNA of the CDR3 is TGTGCCAGCAGCCCCGAGGCGTCAGAGACCCAGTACTTC. As protein: CASSPEASETQYF.

The chain joins TRBV24-1 to TRBJ2-1; D may be TRBD2 (5 bases). The V gene's germline CDR1 is KGHDR and CDR2 SFDVKD. The V gene lost 3 bases and the J gene lost 8 bases, with 13 bases spanning the gap. The CDR3 length is 14 residues. In DNA, the CDR3 is TGTGCCACCAGTGATGGTTTAGCGAACCATGAGCAGTTCTTC. This sequence encodes CATSDGLANHEQFF.

As regards this clone: The same CDR3 is also encoded by other DNA sequences in this sample. The rearrangement uses TRBV4-1 and TRBJ1-1; maybe TRBD1 (5 bases). CDR1 MGHRA and CDR2 YSYEKL come from the germline V gene. V dropped 0 bases and J dropped 0 bases, with 11 bases sitting between them. The CDR3 runs to 16 residues. The chain's CDR3 is CASSQDRGVMNTEAFF. The CDR3 region has the DNA TGCGCCAGCAGCCAAGATCGGGGGGTAATGAACACTGAAGCTTTCTTT.

V and J are TRBV10-1 and TRBJ2-2; 8 nucleotides match TRBD1. This CDR3 spans 14 amino acids. Germline V gene data show CDR1 as WNHNN and CDR2 as SYGVQD (reference sequence). Trimming took 6 bases from V and 4 from J; bases not matched to a gene: 4. Here the CDR3 reads CASRTGDSTGELFF. The CDR3 DNA sequence: TGCGCCAGCAGGACAGGGGACAGCACCGGGGAGCTGTTTTTT.

The J gene is TRBJ1-1, the V gene TRBV10-3; 7 nucleotides line up with TRBD1. V lost 6 bases, J lost 3 bases, and 7 bases stayed unmatched. The CDR3 is made up of 14 amino acids. Germline-derived CDR1 and CDR2 are ENHRY and SYGVKD. CDR3 sequence: CAIRETGLDTEAFF. DNA for the CDR3: TGTGCCATCAGGGAGACAGGGTTGGACACTGAAGCTTTCTTT.